A single T cell receptor beta chain is shown here with its context. Its antigen remains undetermined. No quality values exist for individual bases; no much larger clone is one base distant. This sample stems from a study of cytomegalovirus exposure and HLA in healthy donors (dated by TCRdb to between 2016 and 2019). Regarding the complete study: An earlier analysis of roughly 630 of the donors reported approximately 270 Gb of sequence data and 100 million to 140 million unique TCR beta sequences from roughly 200 million T cells. An early release covering roughly 580 HLA-typed donors comprised around 300 gigabases of sequencing data and roughly 86 million unique TCR sequences. The genetic ancestry cluster associated with self-reported Caucasian donors included 81% of the 398 genotyped donors. The study aimed to test whether signatures of past pathogen exposure could be identified by cataloging public T cell receptors. Using immunosequencing, the study profiled T cell repertoires from 550 to 750 subjects and related those repertoires to cytomegalovirus serostatus. Besides the first cohort of around 700 subjects, a separate validation cohort made up of 95 to 150 different subjects was used. To predict cytomegalovirus infection status, the study combined high-throughput TCR immunosequencing, statistical association of individual TCRs with disease status, and machine learning. To study patterns of TCR occurrence, a later analysis re-analyzed previously published TCR beta repertoires from 666 donors and added high-resolution HLA genotyping. The later analysis used no new phenotypic data to find candidate immune exposures, relying instead on TCR beta sequences and their occurrence across donors. An earlier analysis of approximately 630 of the donors applied high-throughput TCR beta sequencing to assess whether each TCR beta V gene segment acted as functional or pseudogenic. Donor age, sex, ethnicity and CMV serostatus were compiled alongside the repertoire data. A later genetic analysis took genome-wide SNP genotypes for about 55% of the 666 donors and used that subset as a discovery cohort. All discovery cohort repertoires had been generated using a single sequencing platform. HLA typing covered class I and class II loci at four-digit resolution. The number of donors typed differed by locus, with about 629-640 for A, B, C, DRB1 and DQB1, approximately 500 for DQA1, nearly 610 for DPA1, and around 430 for DPB1. Roughly 5 DR-DQ haplotypes were treated as single units for association and clustering because of strong linkage in the cohort. Among about 370 genotyped donors of the cohort, an average of roughly 230,000 unique TCR beta nucleotide sequences was sequenced per donor, of which 15% to 20% were non-productive.

Summary of the overall study and its limitations: Correlated functional status among segregating V segments might be attributable to linkage disequilibrium, but an unknown experimental factor could not be ruled out. The study listed 150 to 200 TCR beta chains as associated with cytomegalovirus. In an earlier analysis of some 550 of the donors, most TCR beta V segments were observed in productive rearrangements about 90% or about 30% of the time, broadly matching IMGT annotations. Most CMV-associated TCR beta chains appeared to be HLA-restricted in a later analysis, and the HLA associations seemed to be driven largely by CMV exposure. Some IMGT-functional V segments, including TRBV6-2 and TRBV6-3, could not be told apart with the 87-base-pair reads, so those segments were excluded. A few of the identified cytomegalovirus-associated TCR beta chains were confirmed in vitro to be specific for cytomegalovirus antigens. A further reported finding was that TCR beta sequences accurately predicted the HLA-A and HLA-B alleles for most subjects in the first cohort. According to a later analysis, TCR association rates differed among HLA loci, with DRB1 alleles showing the most associated TCRs and HLA-C alleles showing the fewest. According to a later genetic analysis, donors in an Asian-associated ancestry cluster had fewer N-insertions in productive TCRs than the approximately 700-donor mean. According to a later analysis, parvovirus B19, influenza, CMV and Epstein-Barr virus appeared linked to several top co-occurrence clusters. A later analysis found that HLA-associated TCR beta chains were more clonally expanded and had lower generation probabilities than equally common non-associated chains. V-gene and J-gene trimming of TCR beta chains was associated with a missense DCLRE1C variant in a later genetic analysis, and the association was replicated in an independent cohort. Specific HLA alleles were associated with 15,000 to 20,000 TCR beta sequences at a false discovery rate of 0.05 in a later analysis. Because counts were too low, 15 to 20 rarely observed V segments, including chromosome 9 orphons, were excluded from the earlier analysis of 500 to 700 of the donors. The authors suggested that the approach could potentially be extended to other disease states and immunological phenotypes. A cluster of highly shared sequence variants was judged likely to represent a technical artifact of the sequencing pipeline. The classifier was reported to diagnose cytomegalovirus status with high specificity and sensitivity in both the original cohort and the validation cohort. Because HLA typing was missing for some donors at each locus, association tests included only the typed subset. Sequencing depth was assumed to be roughly uniform across donors in the presence/absence analyses, though that assumption may not hold. This cohort had only TCR beta chains sequenced, and the lack of alpha or paired-chain data limited which features could be detected. CMV serostatus was the only immune exposure information available for the cohort. When HLA alleles, especially DR and DQ, strongly co-occurred, TCR associations were difficult to assign to individual alleles. Most TCR sequences were seen in very few donors, while some public TCRs were found in many individuals.

The germline V gene (reference sequence) supplies CDR1 MNHNY and CDR2 SVGAGI. V gives up 5 bases and J gives up 4 bases, and the segment between their germline ends measures 17 bases. Including the terminal cysteine and phenylalanine, the CDR3 comprises 16 residues. Only the CDR3 part of the read is kept: 48 bases, read in frame from the first base. The cohort was made up of approximately 670 healthy bone marrow donors. All cohort members were sampled while nominally healthy, although unrecorded immune exposures were likely present. The donor tested CMV seropositive, placing the donor among the 289 seropositive members of the cohort. A peripheral blood sample was provided by each donor, and peripheral blood mononuclear cells were used for TCR beta sequencing. The Qiagen DNeasy Blood Extraction Kit was used to extract genomic DNA from the blood cell samples. The protocol used for the library was the immunoSEQ multiplex PCR assay. For the multiplex PCR, a mixture combining 60 forward primers for TCR Vbeta segments and 13 reverse primers for TCR Jbeta segments was used. The CDR3 region of rearranged TCR beta genes was amplified from genomic DNA by a multiplex PCR assay. The amplified TCR beta libraries were sequenced on the Illumina HiSeq System as 87-base-pair reads. In the original analysis: Across the 600 to 700 repertoires, a later analysis counted some 80 million unique TCR beta chains, 8.5 million to 12 million of which were shared by at least two donors. To remove PCR and sequencing errors, raw reads were error-corrected and collapsed into unique sequences using a nearest-neighbor algorithm that merged closely related sequences. CDR3 sequences were aligned to IMGT reference sequences to assign V, D and J gene segments. For a sequence to be retained, a match of at least six nucleotides to both a V gene segment and a J gene segment was required. A rearrangement was called productive if the CDR3 had no stop codons and remained in frame with V and J, and every other rearrangement was called non-productive. Following IMGT convention, CDR3 was defined as the stretch from the second conserved V-encoded cysteine to the conserved J-encoded phenylalanine. The earlier analysis of fewer than 750 of the donors excluded sequences that lacked an unambiguous match to a single V gene segment. In an earlier analysis of several hundred of the donors, V segments were called functional above 56.7% productive rearrangements and were called segregating when the between-donor standard deviation exceeded 5%. A statistical classification framework was built to diagnose cytomegalovirus status from the catalog of TCR beta chain sequences. A later analysis assigned V and J genes by comparing TCR nucleotide sequences with IMGT/GENE-DB human TR gene sequences. Using the TCRdist pipeline, a later analysis assigned CDR3 sequences along with most-parsimonious VDJ recombination scenarios. In a later analysis, each TCR beta chain was defined by its CDR3 amino acid sequence together with its V-gene family, and reads without a unique V-gene family were excluded. A later analysis removed roughly 590 highly shared, low-generation-probability nucleotide sequences to deal with suspected cross-contamination and a sequencing artifact. In a later analysis, a clonal expansion index was calculated for each public chain from normalized within-repertoire ranks of inferred template counts. In a later analysis, generation probabilities were computed with a VDJ recombination model fitted to out-of-frame rearrangements, and the resulting probabilities were checked against IGoR. A later analysis scored TCR-TCR, TCR-HLA and TCR-CMV co-occurrence with hypergeometric tests, applying a repertoire-size bias correction to TCR pairs. False discovery rates were estimated in a later analysis by permuting HLA or CMV assignments 20 times. In a later analysis, co-occurring TCRs were grouped using DBSCAN, and TCRdist sequence similarity was added for clustering within HLA-allele-positive subsets. Repertoires with fewer than 30,000 or more than 120,000 public chains, plus five repertoires with anomalous nucleotide sharing, were excluded from co-occurrence clustering. This immuneACCESS table, as held by TCRdb, lists in-frame sequences with V and J called but not all clones. Of the missing ones, under half trace to an unresolved V gene in checked studies; the others have no known cause. The V and J calls and clone size come from that table; D and trimming were worked out from the DNA. Here the sample has under 120,000 clones; about 68% occur a single time. The top ten clones comprise less than 4.5% of the sample.

The sequence was collected from a young man in good health and CMV-seropositive. The chain was built from TRBV6-6 and TRBJ2-2; 5 matching bases give a weak D call of TRBD2. Material for sequencing was PBMCs. The CDR3 protein sequence reads: CASSQPGITSTGELFF. The nucleotide sequence is given as TGTGCCAGCAGTCAACCGGGAATTACGAGCACCGGGGAGCTGTTTTTT.